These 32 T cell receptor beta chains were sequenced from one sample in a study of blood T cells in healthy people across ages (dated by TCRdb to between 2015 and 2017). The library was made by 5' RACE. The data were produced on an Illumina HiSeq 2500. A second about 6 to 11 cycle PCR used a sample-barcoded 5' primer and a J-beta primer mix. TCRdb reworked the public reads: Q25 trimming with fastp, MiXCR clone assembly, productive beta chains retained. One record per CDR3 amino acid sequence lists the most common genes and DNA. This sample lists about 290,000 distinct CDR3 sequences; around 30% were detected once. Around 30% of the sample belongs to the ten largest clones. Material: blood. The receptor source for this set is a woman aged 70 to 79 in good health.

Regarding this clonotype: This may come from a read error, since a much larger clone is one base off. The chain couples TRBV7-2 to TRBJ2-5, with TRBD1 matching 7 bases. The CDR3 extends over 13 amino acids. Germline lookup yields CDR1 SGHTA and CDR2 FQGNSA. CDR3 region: CASSLPGGETRYF. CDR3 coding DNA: TGTGCCAGCAGCTTACCAGGGGGAGAGACCCGGTACTTC.

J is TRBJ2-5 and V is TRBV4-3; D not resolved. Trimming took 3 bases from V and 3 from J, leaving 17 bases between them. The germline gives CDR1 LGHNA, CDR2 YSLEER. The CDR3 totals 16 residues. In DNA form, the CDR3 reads TGCGCCAGCAGCCAGTCCTCGGGCATCAGTGAAGAGACCCAGTACTTC. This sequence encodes CASSQSSGISEETQYF.

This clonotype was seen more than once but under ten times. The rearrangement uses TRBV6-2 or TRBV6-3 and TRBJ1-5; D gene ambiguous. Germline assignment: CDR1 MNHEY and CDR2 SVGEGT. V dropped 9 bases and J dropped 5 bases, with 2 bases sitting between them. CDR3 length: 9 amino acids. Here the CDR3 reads CARDQPQHF. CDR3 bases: TGTGCCAGAGATCAGCCCCAGCATTTT.

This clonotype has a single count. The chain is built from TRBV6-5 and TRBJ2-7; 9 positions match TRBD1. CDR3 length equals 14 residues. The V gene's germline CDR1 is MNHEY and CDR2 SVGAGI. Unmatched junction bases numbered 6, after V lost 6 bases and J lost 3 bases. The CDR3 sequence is CASSYRGRSYEQYF. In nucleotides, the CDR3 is TGTGCCAGCAGCTACAGGGGGCGCAGCTACGAGCAGTACTTC.

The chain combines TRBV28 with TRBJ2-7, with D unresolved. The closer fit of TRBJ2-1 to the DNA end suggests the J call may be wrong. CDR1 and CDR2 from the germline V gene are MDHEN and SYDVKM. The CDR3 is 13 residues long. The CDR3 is CASSLRLLGEQFF. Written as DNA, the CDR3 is TGTGCCAGCAGTTTAAGACTTCTCGGGGAGCAGTTCTTC.

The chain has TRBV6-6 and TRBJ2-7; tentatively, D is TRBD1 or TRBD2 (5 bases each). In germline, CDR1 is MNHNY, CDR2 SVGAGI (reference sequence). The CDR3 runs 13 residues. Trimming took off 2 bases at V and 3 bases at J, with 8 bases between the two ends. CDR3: CASSYVRGYEQYF. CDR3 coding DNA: TGTGCCAGCAGTTACGTGAGGGGCTACGAGCAGTACTTC.

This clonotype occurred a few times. The CDR3 sequence is CASSDWSNEKLFF. The CDR3 DNA sequence: TGTGCCAGCAGTGATTGGAGCAATGAAAAACTGTTTTTT. V gene TRBV6-1 combines with J gene TRBJ1-4; D not resolved. Trimming shortened V by 3 bases and J by 5 bases, and 7 bases separated the two germline ends. Looked up from germline, CDR1 is MNHNS and CDR2 is SASEGT. CDR3 length equals 13 residues.

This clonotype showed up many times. CDR3 in amino acids: CASSLSPVHQETQYF. In DNA, the CDR3 is TGTGCCAGCAGTTTATCGCCCGTACACCAAGAGACCCAGTACTTC. The chain is built from TRBV28 and TRBJ2-5; D not certain. The V gene lost 1 base and the J gene lost 0 bases, with 9 bases spanning the gap. The germline V gene encodes CDR1 MDHEN and CDR2 SYDVKM. The CDR3 sequence is 15 residues long.

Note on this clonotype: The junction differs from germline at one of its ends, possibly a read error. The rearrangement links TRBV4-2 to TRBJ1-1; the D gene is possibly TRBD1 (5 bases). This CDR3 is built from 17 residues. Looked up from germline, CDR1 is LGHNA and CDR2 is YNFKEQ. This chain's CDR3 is CASSQDSTFGGNAEAFF. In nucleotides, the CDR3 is TGTGCCAGCAGCCAAGATTCGACCTTCGGGGGGAACGCTGAAGCTTTCTTT.

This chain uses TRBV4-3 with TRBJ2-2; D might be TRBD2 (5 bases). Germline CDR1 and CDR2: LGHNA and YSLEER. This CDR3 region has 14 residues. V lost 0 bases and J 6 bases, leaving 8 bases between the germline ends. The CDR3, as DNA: TGCGCCAGCAGCCAAGACTCGGAGGCCGGGGAGCTGTTTTTT. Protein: CASSQDSEAGELFF.

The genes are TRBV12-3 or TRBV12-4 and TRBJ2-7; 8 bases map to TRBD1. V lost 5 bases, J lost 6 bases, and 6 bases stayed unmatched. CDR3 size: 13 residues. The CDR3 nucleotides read TGTGCCAGCAGTATTACAGGGGGAGGCGAGCAGTACTTC. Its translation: CASSITGGGEQYF.

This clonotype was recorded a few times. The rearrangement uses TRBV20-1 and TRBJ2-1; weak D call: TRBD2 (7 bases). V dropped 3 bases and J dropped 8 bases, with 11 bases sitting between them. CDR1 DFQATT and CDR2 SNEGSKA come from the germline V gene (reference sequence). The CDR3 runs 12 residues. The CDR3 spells CSASQGRDEQFF. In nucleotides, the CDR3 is TGCAGTGCTAGCCAGGGGAGGGATGAGCAGTTCTTC.

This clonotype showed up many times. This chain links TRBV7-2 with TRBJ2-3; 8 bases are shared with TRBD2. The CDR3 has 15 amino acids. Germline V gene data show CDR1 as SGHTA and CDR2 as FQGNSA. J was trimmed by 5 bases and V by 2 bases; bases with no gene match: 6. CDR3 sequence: CASSLFHGGGDTQYF. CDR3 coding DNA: TGTGCCAGCAGCTTATTTCACGGGGGGGGAGATACGCAGTATTTT.

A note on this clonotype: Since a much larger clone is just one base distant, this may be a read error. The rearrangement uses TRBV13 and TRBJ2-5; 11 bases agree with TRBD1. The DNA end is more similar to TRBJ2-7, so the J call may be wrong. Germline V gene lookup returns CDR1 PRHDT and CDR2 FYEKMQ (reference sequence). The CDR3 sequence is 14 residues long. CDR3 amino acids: CASRPGQGAYEQYF. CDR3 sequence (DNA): TGTGCCAGCAGACCGGGACAGGGGGCCTACGAGCAGTACTTC.

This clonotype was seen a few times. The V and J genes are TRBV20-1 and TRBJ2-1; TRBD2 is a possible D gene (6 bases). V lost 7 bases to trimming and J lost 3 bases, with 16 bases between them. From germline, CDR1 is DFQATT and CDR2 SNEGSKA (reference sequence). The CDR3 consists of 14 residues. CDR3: CSVAEESNYNEQFF. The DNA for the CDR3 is TGCAGTGTAGCGGAAGAATCAAACTACAATGAGCAGTTCTTC.

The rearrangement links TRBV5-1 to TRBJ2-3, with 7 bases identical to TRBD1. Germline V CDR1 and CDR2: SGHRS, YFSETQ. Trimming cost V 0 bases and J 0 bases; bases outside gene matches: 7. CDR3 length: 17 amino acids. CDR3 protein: CASSLVGPGGSTDTQYF. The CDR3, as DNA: TGCGCCAGCAGCTTGGTCGGTCCAGGGGGAAGCACAGATACGCAGTATTTT.

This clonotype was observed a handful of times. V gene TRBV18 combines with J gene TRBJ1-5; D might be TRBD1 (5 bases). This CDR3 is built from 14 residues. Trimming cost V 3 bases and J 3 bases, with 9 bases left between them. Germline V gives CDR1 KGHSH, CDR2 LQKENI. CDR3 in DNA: TGTGCCAGCTCACCCGGGGCCCTCAATCAGCCCCAGCATTTT. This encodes CASSPGALNQPQHF.

CDR3: CASSVAPMRAGLYNEQFF. The CDR3 bases are TGTGCCAGCAGCGTAGCCCCCATGAGAGCAGGGTTATACAATGAGCAGTTCTTC. The gene calls are TRBV9 and TRBJ2-1; a possible D gene is TRBD1 (5 bases). This CDR3 comprises 18 residues. Per germline, CDR1 SGDLS and CDR2 YYNGEE. Trimming removed 0 bases at V and 4 bases at J, with 20 bases between. Full variable domain (rest looked up from reference TRBV9 and TRBJ2-1): DSGVTQTPKHLITATGQRVTLRCSPRSGDLSVYWYQQSLDQGLQFLIQYYNGEERAKGNILERFSAQQFPDLHSELNLSSLELGDSALYFCASSVAPMRAGLYNEQFFGPGTRLTVL.

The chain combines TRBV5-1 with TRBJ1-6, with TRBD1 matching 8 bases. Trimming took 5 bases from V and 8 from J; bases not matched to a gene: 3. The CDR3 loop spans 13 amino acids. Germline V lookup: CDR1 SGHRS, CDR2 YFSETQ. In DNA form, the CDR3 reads TGCGCCAGCAGAGCGGACAGGGATTCACCCCTCCACTTT. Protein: CASRADRDSPLHF.

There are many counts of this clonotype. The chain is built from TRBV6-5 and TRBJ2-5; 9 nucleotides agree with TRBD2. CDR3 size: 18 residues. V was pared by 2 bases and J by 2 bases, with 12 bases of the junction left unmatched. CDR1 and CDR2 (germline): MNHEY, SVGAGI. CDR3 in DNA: TGTGCCAGCAGTTACCCCCATAAGGGTAGCGGGAGACAAGAGACCCAGTACTTC. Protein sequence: CASSYPHKGSGRQETQYF.

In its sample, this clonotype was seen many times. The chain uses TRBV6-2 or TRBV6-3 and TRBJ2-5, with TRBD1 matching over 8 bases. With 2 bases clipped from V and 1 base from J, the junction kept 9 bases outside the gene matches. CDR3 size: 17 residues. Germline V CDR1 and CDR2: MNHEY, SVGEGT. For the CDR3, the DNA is TGTGCCAGCAGTTACGGACAGGGCTCTGACATCCAAGAGACCCAGTACTTC. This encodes CASSYGQGSDIQETQYF.

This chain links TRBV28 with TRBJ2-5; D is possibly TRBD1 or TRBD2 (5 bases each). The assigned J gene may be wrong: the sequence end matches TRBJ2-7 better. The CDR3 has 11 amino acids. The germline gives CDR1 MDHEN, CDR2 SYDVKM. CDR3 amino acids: CASRDAYEQYF. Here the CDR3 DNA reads TGTGCCAGCCGGGACGCCTACGAGCAGTACTTC.

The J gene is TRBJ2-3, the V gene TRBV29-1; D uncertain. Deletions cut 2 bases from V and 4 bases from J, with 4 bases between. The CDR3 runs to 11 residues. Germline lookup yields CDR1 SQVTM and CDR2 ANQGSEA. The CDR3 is CSVENADTQYF. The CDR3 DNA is TGCAGCGTTGAAAACGCAGATACGCAGTATTTT.

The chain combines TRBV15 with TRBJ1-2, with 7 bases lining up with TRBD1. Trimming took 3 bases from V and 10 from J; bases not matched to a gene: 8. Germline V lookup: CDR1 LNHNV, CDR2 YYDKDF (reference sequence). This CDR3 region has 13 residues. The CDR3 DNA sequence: TGTGCCACCAGCAGCTACCTTGGACAGGACTACACCTTC. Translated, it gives CATSSYLGQDYTF.

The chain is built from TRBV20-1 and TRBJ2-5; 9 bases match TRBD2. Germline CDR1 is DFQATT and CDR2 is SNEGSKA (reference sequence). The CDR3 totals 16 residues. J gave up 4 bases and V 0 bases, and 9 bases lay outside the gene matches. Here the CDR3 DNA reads TGCAGTGCTAGAGATCCCTATAGCGGGAGTGGAGAGACCCAGTACTTC. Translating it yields CSARDPYSGSGETQYF.

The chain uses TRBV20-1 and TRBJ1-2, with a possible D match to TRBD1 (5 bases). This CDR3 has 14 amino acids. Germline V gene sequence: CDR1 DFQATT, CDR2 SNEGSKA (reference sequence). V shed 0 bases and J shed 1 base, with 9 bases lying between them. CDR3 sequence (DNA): TGCAGTGCTAGAGATAGACAGAGTAACTATGGCTACACCTTC. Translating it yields CSARDRQSNYGYTF.

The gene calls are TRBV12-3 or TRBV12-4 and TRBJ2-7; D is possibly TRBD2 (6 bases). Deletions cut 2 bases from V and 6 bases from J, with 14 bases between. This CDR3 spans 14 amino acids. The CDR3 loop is CASSLTGVLPEQYF. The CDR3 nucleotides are TGTGCCAGCAGTTTAACGGGAGTTCTTCCCGAGCAGTACTTC.

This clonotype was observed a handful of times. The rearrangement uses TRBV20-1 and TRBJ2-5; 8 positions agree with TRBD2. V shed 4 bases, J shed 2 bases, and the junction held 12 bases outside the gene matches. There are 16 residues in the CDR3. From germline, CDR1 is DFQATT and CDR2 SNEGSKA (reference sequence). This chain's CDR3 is CSATIAAGGKQETQYF. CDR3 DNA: TGCAGTGCTACGATTGCGGCGGGAGGAAAACAAGAGACCCAGTACTTC.

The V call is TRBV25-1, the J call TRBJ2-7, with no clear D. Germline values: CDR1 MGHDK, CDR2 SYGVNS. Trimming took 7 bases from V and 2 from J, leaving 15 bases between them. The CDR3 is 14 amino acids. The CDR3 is CASMGWQPTYEQYF. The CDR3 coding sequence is TGTGCCAGCATGGGGTGGCAGCCCACCTACGAGCAGTACTTC.

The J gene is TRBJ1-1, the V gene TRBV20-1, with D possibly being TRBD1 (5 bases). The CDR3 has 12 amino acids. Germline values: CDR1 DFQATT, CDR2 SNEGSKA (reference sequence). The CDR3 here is CSAETENTEAFF. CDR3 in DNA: TGCAGCGCTGAGACAGAGAACACTGAAGCTTTCTTT.

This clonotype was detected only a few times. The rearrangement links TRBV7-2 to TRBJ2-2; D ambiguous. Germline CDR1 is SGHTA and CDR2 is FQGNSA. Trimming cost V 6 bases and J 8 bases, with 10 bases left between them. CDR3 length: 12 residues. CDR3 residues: CASSSFAGELFF. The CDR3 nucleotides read TGTGCCAGCAGTTCGTTTGCGGGGGAGCTGTTTTTT.

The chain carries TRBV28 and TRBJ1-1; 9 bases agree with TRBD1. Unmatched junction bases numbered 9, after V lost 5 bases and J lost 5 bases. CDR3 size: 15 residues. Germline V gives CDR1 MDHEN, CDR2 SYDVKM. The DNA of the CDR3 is TGTGCCAGCAGTCGGCCGGGACAGGGTGGAACTGAAGCTTTCTTT. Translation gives CASSRPGQGGTEAFF.